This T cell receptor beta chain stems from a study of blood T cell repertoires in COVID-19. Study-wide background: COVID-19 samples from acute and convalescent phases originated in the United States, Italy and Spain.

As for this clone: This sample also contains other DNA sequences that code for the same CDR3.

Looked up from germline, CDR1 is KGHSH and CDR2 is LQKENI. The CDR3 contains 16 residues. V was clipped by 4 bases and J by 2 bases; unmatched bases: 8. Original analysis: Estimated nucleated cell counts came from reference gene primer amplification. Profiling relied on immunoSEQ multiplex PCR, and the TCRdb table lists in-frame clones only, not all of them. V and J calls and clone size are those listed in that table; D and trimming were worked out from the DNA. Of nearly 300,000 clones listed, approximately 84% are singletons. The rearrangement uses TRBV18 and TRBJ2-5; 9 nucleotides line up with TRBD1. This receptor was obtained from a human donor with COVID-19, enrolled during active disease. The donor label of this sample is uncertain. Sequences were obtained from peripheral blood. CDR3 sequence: CASSLPGQGGQETQYF. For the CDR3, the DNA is TGTGCCAGCTCACTTCCGGGACAGGGCGGACAAGAGACCCAGTACTTC.